Listed below are T cell receptor beta chains from one sample, sequenced in a study of Graves' ophthalmopathy and Graves' hyperthyroidism. TCRdb redid the calling of the multiplex PCR reads with MiXCR, one entry per CDR3 protein. There are hundreds of thousands of distinct CDR3 sequences in the sample; 45% to 55% occur only once, and more than 45% lies in the top ten. What was sequenced was peripheral blood. The receptors shown here come from an adult man with Graves' ophthalmopathy. The CDR3 runs from the conserved cysteine through the conserved F or W. A D gene is named only where the DNA matches it firmly. Only some rows state a clone size, as once, few, many or a class for expanded clones.

D,V,size,J,DNA,CDR3
TRBD2,TRBV7-8,few,TRBJ2-7,TGTGCCAGCAGCAAGACTAGCGGGAGGTACGAGCAGTACTTC,CASSKTSGRYEQYF
-,TRBV24-1,-,TRBJ1-1,TGTGCCACCAGTGACGCCGGGACACCCAACACTGAAGCTTTCTTT,CATSDAGTPNTEAFF
TRBD1,TRBV2,-,TRBJ1-2,TGTGCCAGCAGTGATGGGGACAGTCACACCTCTAACTATGGCTACACCTTC,CASSDGDSHTSNYGYTF
TRBD1,TRBV4-1,-,TRBJ1-4,TGTGCCAGCAGGCCCCCGGGACAGGTTAATGAAAAACTGTTTTTT,CASRPPGQVNEKLFF
TRBD2,TRBV29-1,-,TRBJ2-6,TGCAGCGTTCTCGCTAGCGGGAGTGGCGGGACAGCTGGGGCCAACGTCCTGACTTTC,CSVLASGSGGTAGANVLTF
-,TRBV7-8,few,TRBJ1-4,TGTGCCAGCAGGACTTCGGGAGGGCAGAAACTGTTTTTT,CASRTSGGQKLFF
TRBD2,TRBV7-8,few,TRBJ2-1,TGTGCCAGCAGCTCGACTAGCGGGAGTCGAGAGCAGTTCTTC,CASSSTSGSREQFF
-,TRBV2,-,TRBJ2-7,TGTGCCAGCAATTTAGGGGTCGACGAGCAGTACTTC,CASNLGVDEQYF
TRBD2,TRBV7-2,few,TRBJ2-5,TGTGCCAGCAGCTATTTCGGCGGGGGAAGAGAAGAGACCCAGTACTTC,CASSYFGGGREETQYF
TRBD1,TRBV7-8,-,TRBJ2-2,TGTGCCAGCGGAGGACAGGGGGCGGGGGAGCTGTTTTTT,CASGGQGAGELFF
-,TRBV5-4,once,TRBJ2-7,TGTGCCAGCAGCCTCCTGAGATCCGCCTACGAGCAGTACTTC,CASSLLRSAYEQYF
TRBD2,TRBV12-3/TRBV12-4,-,TRBJ2-5,TGTGCCAGCAGCGCCGGGACTAGGGAGGCAGAGACCCAGTACTTC,CASSAGTREAETQYF
-,TRBV7-9,few,TRBJ1-1,TGTGCCAGCAGCCCGGCTTTCTTT,CASSPAFF
-,TRBV24-1,once,TRBJ1-2,TGTGCCACCAGGGCTGGATCTTGGGATGGCTACACCTTC,CATRAGSWDGYTF
-,TRBV15,-,TRBJ2-7,TGTGCCACCAGCGGTTCAGGGACGCACGTATCCTACGAGCAGTACTTC,CATSGSGTHVSYEQYF
-,TRBV29-1,-,TRBJ2-5,TGCAGCGAATCAACCGGGACGGCCGGGGAGACCCAGTACTTC,CSESTGTAGETQYF
-,TRBV2,-,TRBJ1-1,TGTGCCAGCGTGAGGACGGAGAACACTGAAGCTTTCTTT,CASVRTENTEAFF
-,TRBV27,-,TRBJ1-2,TGTGCCAGCAGTTTCGATAGGACTGATGGCTACACCTTC,CASSFDRTDGYTF
TRBD1,TRBV5-1,-,TRBJ2-6,TGCGCCAGCAGCTTAGGACAGGGGGATAGCTCTGGGGCCAACGTCCTGACTTTC,CASSLGQGDSSGANVLTF
TRBD1,TRBV29-1,-,TRBJ2-7,TGCAGCGTTGGGGGTGGGACAGGGGGCTACGAGCAGTACTTC,CSVGGGTGGYEQYF
-,TRBV29-1,few,TRBJ2-5,TGCAGCGTTGCCCCCAAGGAGACCCAGTACTTC,CSVAPKETQYF
TRBD1,TRBV6-5,-,TRBJ2-7,TGTGCCAGCAGTGGGACAGGGGGATCCGAGCAGTACTTC,CASSGTGGSEQYF
-,TRBV10-3,few,TRBJ2-3,TGTGCCATCAGTGAGTCGACTGCCGGAGATACGCAGTATTTT,CAISESTAGDTQYF
-,TRBV6-2/TRBV6-3,-,TRBJ2-2,TGTGCCAGCAGTGACTCTGAGTCCGGGGAGCTGTTTTTT,CASSDSESGELFF
TRBD2,TRBV6-5,few,TRBJ2-5,TGTGCCCTCACCCGCGCAGGACTAGCTCTCCCCCTTGGAGAGACCCAGTACTTC,CALTRAGLALPLGETQYF
-,TRBV10-2,once,TRBJ2-7,TGCGCCAGCAGCACCGACATGAGCTCCTACGAGCAGTACTTC,CASSTDMSSYEQYF
-,TRBV7-9,few,TRBJ2-2,TGTGCCAGCAAAACCACGGACGCGCAGGGTAAAACCGGGGAGCTGTTTTTT,CASKTTDAQGKTGELFF
-,TRBV10-2,-,TRBJ1-5,TGCGCCAGCAGTGACGAGGGGAAACCCCAAGAGACCCAGCATTTT,CASSDEGKPQETQHF
-,TRBV7-3,few,TRBJ2-7,TGTGCCAGCAGCTTAAGATGGGACCCTGGGTTCTCCTACGAGCAGTACTTC,CASSLRWDPGFSYEQYF
-,TRBV5-6,-,TRBJ1-1,TGTGCCAGCAGCTTGGGGGGAATAACTGAAGCTTTCTTT,CASSLGGITEAFF
-,TRBV14,-,TRBJ1-5,TGTGCCAGCAGCCAAAGTCGGACAGCACCGAATCAGCCCCAGCATTTT,CASSQSRTAPNQPQHF
-,TRBV7-2,-,TRBJ1-2,TGTGCCAGCAGCTTAGGAGGGGAAGGAGGTGGCTACACCTTC,CASSLGGEGGGYTF
-,TRBV10-3,-,TRBJ2-2,TGTGCCAGCAGTCGAAGGGCTATGCCCGGGGAGCTGTTTTTT,CASSRRAMPGELFF
TRBD2,TRBV7-3,few,TRBJ2-7,TGTGCCAGCAGCTTATTGGCGGGGGGGCCTCGGGAGCAGTACTTC,CASSLLAGGPREQYF
TRBD1,TRBV2,few,TRBJ1-6,TGTGCCAGCAGGCGAGGACAGGGGGTTAAAAATTCACCCCTCCACTTT,CASRRGQGVKNSPLHF
-,TRBV20-1,-,TRBJ1-1,TGCAGTGCTACCTCGGGACCGTGGACTGAAGCTTTCTTT,CSATSGPWTEAFF
-,TRBV2,few,TRBJ2-2,TGTGCCAGCAGTGTGCAGGGGCTTGGGACCGGGGAGCTGTTTTTT,CASSVQGLGTGELFF
TRBD1,TRBV12-3/TRBV12-4,-,TRBJ1-3,TGTGCCAGCAGCTGGACAGGGTCTGGTGGAAACACCATATATTTT,CASSWTGSGGNTIYF
-,TRBV2,-,TRBJ2-1,TGTGCCAGCAGTGGTTCTATGGGGAATGAGCAGTTCTTC,CASSGSMGNEQFF
TRBD2,TRBV7-3,few,TRBJ2-5,TGTGCCAGCAGCCCCCTCGGGGGGATTAAAGAGACCCAGTACTTC,CASSPLGGIKETQYF
-,TRBV19,few,TRBJ1-5,TGTGCCAGTAGTACCGGGAAACGTAGCAATCAGCCCCAGCATTTT,CASSTGKRSNQPQHF
TRBD2,TRBV7-9,-,TRBJ2-7,TGTGCCAGCAGCTCTCGTGGGACTAGCGGCCACAATGAGCAGTACTTC,CASSSRGTSGHNEQYF
-,TRBV7-9,many,TRBJ1-2,TGTGCCAGCAGCTTAGGACGGAACTATGGCTACACCTTC,CASSLGRNYGYTF
-,TRBV10-3,-,TRBJ1-1,TGTGCCAGCAGTCCCCGGCCGGGGGACACTGAAGCTTTCTTT,CASSPRPGDTEAFF
-,TRBV25-1,-,TRBJ2-7,TGTGCCGGTCCTAAAGACGGAAGGAGCTCCTACGAGCAGTACTTC,CAGPKDGRSSYEQYF
TRBD1,TRBV20-1,-,TRBJ1-5,TGCAGTGCTAGACCCAGGGGGTTGGGGCAGCCCCAGCATTTT,CSARPRGLGQPQHF
-,TRBV29-1,many,TRBJ2-5,TGCAGCGTTGTCAGGGAAGAGGAGACCCAGTACTTC,CSVVREEETQYF
-,TRBV25-1,many,TRBJ1-1,TGTGCCAGCAAGCATGCGGGGTCGAACACTGAAGCTTTCTTT,CASKHAGSNTEAFF
TRBD1,TRBV29-1,many,TRBJ1-4,TGCAGCGTTGACCGTGGACAGGGGGAGGAAAAACTGTTTTTT,CSVDRGQGEEKLFF
-,TRBV7-6,many,TRBJ1-3,TGTGCCAGCAGCTTAGGGCCGATACTCTCTGGAAACACCATATATTTT,CASSLGPILSGNTIYF
-,TRBV7-3,-,TRBJ2-2,TGTGCCAGCAGCTTAGGTCCGGATGACGGGGAGCTGTTTTTT,CASSLGPDDGELFF
TRBD2,TRBV4-2,-,TRBJ2-7,TGTGCCAGCAGCTTAGTTGGGACTAGTGGTGACGAGCAGTACTTC,CASSLVGTSGDEQYF
-,TRBV10-3,few,TRBJ2-5,TGTGCCATCAGAGGGAGTTCCGCCAGCCAGGAGACCCAGTACTTC,CAIRGSSASQETQYF
-,TRBV5-1,-,TRBJ1-5,TGCGCCAGCAGCCTCGAGGGACGAAGCAATCAGCCCCAGCATTTT,CASSLEGRSNQPQHF
-,TRBV5-4,-,TRBJ2-3,TGTGCCAGCAGCTTGAAGGATGGAGATACGCAGTATTTT,CASSLKDGDTQYF